The clone carrying this TCR beta chain showed up just a few times. TCRdb re-called the RACE reads with MiXCR, one entry per CDR3 protein. The data contain about 84,000 distinct CDR3 sequences, around 9.6% of them singletons. This entry is derived from a study of human T cells and chemical hapten exposure. Documented time point: patch test 2, 6 weeks after DPC sensitization. The sample's treatment: therapeutic diphenylcyclopropenone sensitization with weekly scalp DPC. The V segment lost 5 bases and the J segment 4 bases; nucleotides outside the gene matches: 8. CDR3 length: 16 amino acids. Germline-derived CDR1 and CDR2 are SGHAT and FQNNGV.

The sample consisted of whole blood, taken in connection with sensitization to the hapten diphenylcyclopropenone (DPC). The receptor's source is a woman aged 25 to 39 with alopecia areata. Some clones in this sample may be carry-over from other donors' samples. V gene TRBV11-2 combines with J gene TRBJ2-2, with 9 bases that match TRBD1. The CDR3 nucleotides are TGTGCCAGCAGCCTCGTCGGACAGGGGACCACCGGGGAGCTGTTTTTT. Its protein product is CASSLVGQGTTGELFF.